Shown below are 26 T cell receptor beta chains from a single sample sequenced in a study of beta chain features in type 1 diabetes. Whole-study results and caveats: People with Type 1 diabetes carried modestly yet significantly shorter TCRB CDR3s in all four CD4+ subsets.

The antigens for these receptors are not known. Investigators reverse transcribed all isolated RNA, so they sequenced expressed TCRB transcripts. The data were produced by immunoSEQ multiplex PCR, yet TCRdb's version contains in-frame clones alone and is incomplete. The table records around 250,000 clones, around 15% of them present only once. Source material: naive CD4+ T cells from blood. The receptor set was obtained from a man aged 25-45 years with type 1 diabetes.

The V call is TRBV20-1, the J call TRBJ1-2; D gene ambiguous. Germline lookup yields CDR1 DFQATT and CDR2 SNEGSKA (reference sequence). Trimming took off 5 bases at V and 10 bases at J, with 11 bases between the two ends. This CDR3 has 10 residues. The DNA for the CDR3 is TGCAGTGCTCCTGACACTTCCTACACCTTC. Protein: CSAPDTSYTF.

Only a few counts were recorded for this clone. The genes are TRBV11-1 and TRBJ2-1, with TRBD1 identical over 8 bases. Germline V gene data show CDR1 as SGHAT and CDR2 as FQDESV (reference sequence). The CDR3 length is 14 residues. V was pared by 5 bases and J by 8 bases, with 8 bases of the junction left unmatched. CDR3 in DNA: TGTGCCAGCAGCATATTCAGCAGGGGGCATGAGCAGTTCTTC. It yields the protein CASSIFSRGHEQFF.

This clone occurred a few times. V usage is TRBV5-1 and J usage is TRBJ1-2; D gene uncertain. Trimming left V 4 bases short and J 6 bases short, with 13 bases between. Germline V gene sequence: CDR1 SGHRS, CDR2 YFSETQ. This CDR3 contains 13 residues. The CDR3 DNA follows: TGCGCCAGCAGCCTCCCGGAGGGTCATGGCTACACCTTC. Translating gives CASSLPEGHGYTF.

The chain has TRBV9 and TRBJ2-1; 9 bases agree with TRBD2. There are 16 residues in the CDR3. The junction had 4 bases not matched to a gene; V was cut back by 3 bases and J by 0 bases. Looked up from germline, CDR1 is SGDLS and CDR2 is YYNGEE. CDR3 residues: CASSELAGFSYNEQFF. The CDR3 DNA reads as TGTGCCAGCAGCGAGCTAGCGGGATTCTCCTACAATGAGCAGTTCTTC.

Here the CDR3 reads CASSTTGTGRFTEAFF. In DNA form, the CDR3 reads TGTGCCAGCAGCACCACCGGGACAGGGCGTTTTACTGAAGCTTTCTTT. The genes are TRBV5-8 and TRBJ1-1; 9 positions agree with TRBD1. This CDR3 contains 16 residues. The germline gives CDR1 SGHTS, CDR2 YDEGEE. The V gene end was trimmed by 4 bases and the J gene end by 5 bases; junction bases not matched to a gene: 12.

Only a few counts were recorded for this clone. The chain links TRBV11-2 to TRBJ1-3; the D gene is possibly TRBD1 (6 bases). The germline V gene encodes CDR1 SGHAT and CDR2 FQNNGV. V lost 4 bases and J lost 0, with 10 bases in between. The CDR3 consists of 15 residues. The DNA of the CDR3 is TGTGCCAGCAGCTCAGGGGTGGGCTCTGGAAACACCATATATTTT. Translation: CASSSGVGSGNTIYF.

On this clone itself: This sample includes further DNA sequences coding for the same CDR3. The chain links TRBV7-3 to TRBJ2-5, with D possibly matching TRBD1 (5 bases). CDR3 length: 14 amino acids. V dropped 3 bases and J dropped 5 bases, with 13 bases sitting between them. CDR1 is SGHTA, CDR2 FQGTGA, per germline. Written as DNA, the CDR3 is TGTGCCAGCAGCTTCCAGGGTGGTCAGGAGACCCAGTACTTC. Protein product: CASSFQGGQETQYF.

This clone turned up a few times. The rearrangement uses TRBV9 and TRBJ2-3; 10 nucleotides align to TRBD1. The CDR3 is made up of 16 amino acids. Germline lookup yields CDR1 SGDLS and CDR2 YYNGEE. Trimming at V came to 4 bases and at J to 4 bases, leaving 9 bases not matched to a gene. The CDR3 DNA is TGTGCCAGCAGCTTTTACCGGGACAGGGGTGCAGATACGCAGTATTTT. It specifies CASSFYRDRGADTQYF. The full variable domain, with the rest looked up from reference TRBV9 and TRBJ2-3, is DSGVTQTPKHLITATGQRVTLRCSPRSGDLSVYWYQQSLDQGLQFLIQYYNGEERAKGNILERFSAQQFPDLHSELNLSSLELGDSALYFCASSFYRDRGADTQYFGPGTRLTVL.

The chain has TRBV30 and TRBJ1-1; 7 bases are shared with TRBD1. Trimming took 4 bases from V and 5 from J; bases not matched to a gene: 7. This CDR3 region has 13 residues. Germline CDR1 GTSNPN, CDR2 SVGIG (reference sequence). Here the CDR3 reads CAWTGQAVTEAFF. Here the CDR3 DNA reads TGTGCCTGGACCGGACAGGCCGTAACTGAAGCTTTCTTT.

This clone was found a few times. The chain carries TRBV9 and TRBJ2-2; D unresolved. CDR3 size: 15 residues. V was clipped by 0 bases and J by 3 bases, with 9 bases between them. The germline V gene has CDR1 SGDLS and CDR2 YYNGEE. The CDR3 sequence is CASSVVGGHTGELFF. The CDR3, as DNA: TGTGCCAGCAGCGTAGTAGGCGGTCACACCGGGGAGCTGTTTTTT.

This clone was seen a few times. The chain has TRBV7-9 and TRBJ2-5, with a tentative D call TRBD2 (5 bases). This CDR3 region has 14 residues. V lost 3 bases and J lost 1, with 9 bases in between. Germline V gives CDR1 SEHNR, CDR2 FQNEAQ (reference sequence). As DNA, the CDR3 is TGTGCCAGCAGCTTCAACGGGGTCCAAGAGACCCAGTACTTC. Its protein product is CASSFNGVQETQYF.

The rearrangement links TRBV9 to TRBJ2-5, with D possibly matching TRBD2 (6 bases). The length of the CDR3 is 15 residues. Germline V gene data show CDR1 as SGDLS and CDR2 as YYNGEE. Trimming took off 3 bases at V and 5 bases at J, with 17 bases between the two ends. The CDR3 bases are TGTGCCAGCAGCGCCACCCCGGGACTCGGGGAGACCCAGTACTTC. Its translation: CASSATPGLGETQYF.

The chain uses TRBV4-3 and TRBJ2-7; possible D gene TRBD2, 5 bases. V lost 0 bases, J lost 3 bases, and 12 bases lay in between. Germline values: CDR1 LGHNA, CDR2 YSLEER. The CDR3 has 15 amino acids. CDR3 nucleotide sequence: TGCGCCAGCAGCCAAGACCGGACGGGATTCTACGAGCAGTACTTC. Translated: CASSQDRTGFYEQYF.

This sequence joins TRBV7-3 and TRBJ2-1; TRBD2 matches at 12 bases. Germline-derived CDR1 and CDR2 are SGHTA and FQGTGA. The length of the CDR3 is 17 residues. V dropped 5 bases and J dropped 8; count of bases not matched to a gene: 13. The CDR3 coding sequence is TGTGCCAGCAGCCCTAGGACTAGCGGGACAGTAATCCATGAGCAGTTCTTC. This gives the protein CASSPRTSGTVIHEQFF.

This clone occurred a few times. This sequence joins TRBV7-9 and TRBJ2-7; 9 positions agree with TRBD2. Germline V gene sequence: CDR1 SEHNR, CDR2 FQNEAQ (reference sequence). J gave up 6 bases and V 2 bases, and 8 bases lay outside the gene matches. CDR3 size: 15 residues. CDR3 in DNA: TGTGCCAGCAGCTTACTAGCGGGAACACTGAGCGAGCAGTACTTC. Translation: CASSLLAGTLSEQYF.

The rearrangement joins TRBV6-5 to TRBJ1-2; D unresolved. From germline, CDR1 is MNHEY and CDR2 SVGAGI. The CDR3 extends over 11 amino acids. The V end lost 8 bases, the J end lost 2 bases, and 6 bases lay between the germline ends. The CDR3 region has the DNA TGTGCCAGCCGCCAGAACTATGGCTACACCTTC. It yields the protein CASRQNYGYTF.

The CDR3: CASSSQGTAPNYGYTF. CDR3 coding DNA: TGTGCCAGCAGCTCCCAAGGGACAGCACCTAACTATGGCTACACCTTC. The J gene is TRBJ1-2, the V gene TRBV7-2; 7 bases map to TRBD1. CDR1 is SGHTA, CDR2 FQGNSA, per germline. Trimming removed 4 bases from V and 0 bases from J; junction bases left unmatched: 8. This CDR3 region has 16 residues.

This chain uses TRBV5-1 with TRBJ2-7; 9 bases agree with TRBD1. This CDR3 comprises 15 residues. Germline loops: CDR1 SGHRS, CDR2 YFSETQ. V shed 4 bases, J shed 6 bases, and the junction held 11 bases outside the gene matches. The CDR3 spells CASSRTGTGNFEQYF. CDR3 coding DNA: TGCGCCAGCAGCCGTACCGGGACAGGGAATTTCGAGCAGTACTTC.

There are a few counts of this clone. This sequence joins TRBV7-9 and TRBJ2-1; 10 nucleotides match TRBD2. From germline, CDR1 is SEHNR and CDR2 FQNEAQ (reference sequence). There are 15 residues in the CDR3. The trim removed 0 bases at V and 10 bases at J, leaving 6 bases unmatched. The CDR3 reads CASSLARTSGVEQFF. The CDR3 DNA reads TGTGCCAGCAGCTTAGCTAGGACTAGCGGAGTAGAGCAGTTCTTC.

The rearrangement uses TRBV5-1 and TRBJ2-1, with TRBD2 as a possible D gene (6 bases). The germline gives CDR1 SGHRS, CDR2 YFSETQ. The V gene lost 3 bases and the J gene lost 6 bases, with 10 bases spanning the gap. The CDR3 runs 13 residues. CDR3 region: CASSYGGPNEQFF. The DNA of the CDR3 is TGCGCCAGCAGCTACGGAGGGCCCAATGAGCAGTTCTTC.

This clone showed up just a few times. CDR3 sequence (DNA): TGTGCCAGCAGCGCCCGGGACTTAGAGACCCAGTACTTC. Translating gives CASSARDLETQYF. V usage is TRBV4-2 and J usage is TRBJ2-5; weak D call: TRBD2 (6 bases). Looked up from germline, CDR1 is LGHNA and CDR2 is YNFKEQ. The germline V and J ends were trimmed by 5 bases and 4 bases, with 11 bases remaining between them. CDR3 length equals 13 residues.

The chain employs TRBV13 and TRBJ2-5, with D possibly matching TRBD2 (7 bases). From germline, CDR1 is PRHDT and CDR2 FYEKMQ (reference sequence). Trimming took off 0 bases at V and 5 bases at J, with 10 bases between the two ends. This CDR3 is 14 amino acids long. The CDR3 nucleotides are TGTGCCAGCAGCTTAGGACAGGGAGGGGAGACCCAGTACTTC. The encoded protein is CASSLGQGGETQYF. Drawing the rest from reference TRBV13 and TRBJ2-5, the complete variable domain is AAGVIQSPRHLIKEKRETATLKCYPIPRHDTVYWYQQGPGQDPQFLISFYEKMQSDKGSIPDRFSAQQFSDYHSELNMSSLELGDSALYFCASSLGQGGETQYFGPGTRLLVL.

The J gene is TRBJ1-5, the V gene TRBV4-1, with a weak D call TRBD1 (6 bases). Deletions cut 1 base from V and 0 bases from J, with 16 bases between. This CDR3 is 18 amino acids long. CDR1 MGHRA and CDR2 YSYEKL come from the germline V gene. The DNA for the CDR3 is TGCGCCAGCAGCCAAGGCGTTTACAGGGCAGCTAGCAATCAGCCCCAGCATTTT. It translates to CASSQGVYRAASNQPQHF.

This clone was observed a few times. This sequence joins TRBV6-6 and TRBJ1-2; D perhaps matches TRBD1 (6 bases). The CDR3 length is 16 residues. Trimming left V 2 bases short and J 0 bases short, with 13 bases between. Germline lookup yields CDR1 MNHNY and CDR2 SVGAGI (reference sequence). The chain's CDR3 is CASSYPQTGANYGYTF. In DNA, the CDR3 is TGTGCCAGCAGTTACCCCCAGACAGGAGCTAACTATGGCTACACCTTC.

This clone has only a few counts. The chain couples TRBV28 to TRBJ2-7, with D perhaps TRBD1 (6 bases). The CDR3 is 12 residues long. V gave up 8 bases and J gave up 3 bases, with 11 bases separating them. The germline V gene encodes CDR1 MDHEN and CDR2 SYDVKM. The CDR3 sequence is CASRRDNYEQYF. CDR3 sequence (DNA): TGTGCCAGCCGCCGGGACAACTACGAGCAGTACTTC.

The chain employs TRBV11-2 and TRBJ2-5; possible D gene TRBD1, 5 bases. The CDR3 length is 13 residues. Trimming shortened V by 1 base and J by 13 bases, and 16 bases separated the two germline ends. CDR1 and CDR2 from the germline V gene are SGHAT and FQNNGV. The CDR3 loop reads CASSLGVRQGRYF. Written as DNA, the CDR3 is TGTGCCAGCAGCTTAGGAGTCCGGCAGGGTCGGTACTTC. Using reference TRBV11-2 and TRBJ2-5 for the parts outside the CDR3, the full variable domain is EAGVAQSPRYKIIEKRQSVAFWCNPISGHATLYWYQQILGQGPKLLIQFQNNGVVDDSQLPKDRFSAERLKGVDSTLKIQPAKLEDSAVYLCASSLGVRQGRYFGPGTRLLVL.